What follows describes a single TCR beta chain. The target antigen is unknown. As for treatment: oral pan-JAK inhibitor, 5-10 mg twice daily. Lesional scalp punch biopsies and peripheral blood were collected from alopecia areata patients. The germline gives CDR1 MGHRA, CDR2 YSYEKL. V was clipped by 2 bases and J by 7 bases, with 12 bases between them. CDR3 length: 14 amino acids. After isolation, RNA underwent reverse transcription to generate cDNA as the sequencing template. Sequencing used immunoSEQ multiplex PCR; TCRdb keeps in-frame clones, though not all of them. The sample contains nearly 200,000 clones, nearly 60% of which appear only once. This entry comes from a study of CD8+ T cells in alopecia areata. Study-level information: Percent affected scalp area, the SALT score, rated treated patients' severity. Study-wide points: An increase in clonality over normal scalp was evident in lesional scalp, especially alopecia totalis/universalis. Many expanded lesional clones persisted in scalp and blood during tofacitinib.

The clonotype comes from a human donor with alopecia areata. Sequenced here: CD4+ T cells sorted from blood, sampled at week 24, from a patient treated with tofacitinib. The chain recombines TRBV4-1 with TRBJ2-1; D gene ambiguous. CDR3 sequence (DNA): TGCGCCAGCAGCCAACCCGGCCGATCGAATGAGCAGTTCTTC. It encodes CASSQPGRSNEQFF.